The following is a T cell receptor beta chain sequence with its context. This sample is drawn from a study of cytomegalovirus exposure and HLA in healthy donors. Turning to the study itself: Under 90% of a few hundred genotyped donors fell in the Caucasian-associated ancestry cluster.

This CDR3 comprises 15 residues. Germline CDR1 and CDR2: SGHRS and YFSETQ. V lost 0 bases to trimming and J lost 2 bases, with 10 bases between them. Amplification used 60 Vbeta primers and 13 Jbeta primers. The assay was immunoSEQ multiplex PCR, and TCRdb's table has in-frame clones only and misses some. The sample lists 200,000 to 250,000 clones; roughly 88% were seen once. The chain carries TRBV5-1 and TRBJ2-3, with D perhaps TRBD2 (6 bases). This receptor was obtained from a boy aged 2 to 10 in good health and CMV-seronegative. The material sequenced was PBMCs. This CDR3 is CASSLVRGLTDTQYF. The CDR3 DNA reads TGCGCCAGCAGCTTGGTGCGGGGCCTCACAGATACGCAGTATTTT.